The TCR beta chain described here comes from a study of T cell responses to AZD1222 COVID-19 vaccine. Study-wide findings and caveats: Of the AZD1222 recipients, only six were seropositive at baseline. Donors were mostly white British, more females; clonal diversity possibly underestimated. Only after the peak T cell response were repertoires sampled. The study reported that nearly half of spike-specific TCRs target unmutated variant regions.

With respect to this clone: Its antigen is not identified.

The repertoire was sequenced with immunoSEQ multiplex PCR; TCRdb's copy has only in-frame clones and lacks some. The sample records 75,000 to 95,000 clones, roughly 94% being singletons. Germline V gene lookup returns CDR1 KGHSH and CDR2 LQKENI. V lost 5 bases, J lost 5 bases, and 10 bases lay in between. The CDR3 length is 13 residues. The chain combines TRBV18 with TRBJ1-5; D uncertain. Source: peripheral blood, taken on day 0 of MenACWY control vaccination. This receptor was obtained from an adult in good health. In DNA form, the CDR3 reads TGTGCCAGCTCAACGACACTGGATCAGCCCCAGCATTTT. Protein sequence: CASSTTLDQPQHF.